The T cell receptor beta chain under discussion was sequenced for a study of blood T cell repertoires in COVID-19. As for the study in general: PBMCs, B-cell-depleted T cells, or T cells were the source of the cDNA or gDNA that made up the material.

V gave up 0 bases and J gave up 5 bases; unmatched junction bases: 8. CDR1 is LGHDT, CDR2 YNNKEL, per germline (reference sequence). The CDR3 totals 17 residues. In the authors' workflow: Using reference gene primer amplification, nucleated cell counts were estimated. Here immunoSEQ multiplex PCR was the method, and the copy in TCRdb shows in-frame clones only, minus some. That table is the source of V, J and clone size, and D and trimming were worked out from the DNA. The top ten hold under 6% of the sample, which has 150,000 or so clones, approximately 88% seen once. The clonotype originates from a human donor in a cohort sampled during active COVID-19. The chain combines TRBV3-1 (or the pseudogene TRBV3-2) with TRBJ2-3; 10 bases map to TRBD2. The sequencing sample was made of peripheral blood. CDR3 in amino acids: CASSQDPAGGPGDTQYF. As DNA, the CDR3 is TGTGCCAGCAGCCAAGACCCAGCGGGAGGGCCTGGAGATACGCAGTATTTT.